A selection of T cell receptor beta chains follows, all from one sample in a study of blood T cell repertoires in COVID-19. Profiled with immunoSEQ multiplex PCR; TCRdb holds only in-frame clones, not every one. Found here are more than 250,000 clones, roughly 90% of them singletons; the top ten hold approximately 18%. The sequencing sample was made of PBMCs or T cells enriched from blood (not recorded which). The receptors come from a woman younger than 45 who had recovered from COVID-19. CDR3s include the opening cysteine and the closing phenylalanine or tryptophan. Rows may omit the clone size; those that give it use once, few, many or a size class.

cdr3_length: 15; clone_size: .; v_call: TRBV19; cdr3_aa: CASSIQQGLRQPQHF
cdr3_length: 15; clone_size: .; v_call: TRBV7-2; cdr3_aa: CASSPGTGGFYGYTF
cdr3_length: 12; clone_size: few; v_call: TRBV18; cdr3_aa: CASSPGEGGYTF
cdr3_length: 14; clone_size: .; v_call: TRBV19; cdr3_aa: CASMEAFGNQPQHF
cdr3_length: 15; clone_size: .; v_call: TRBV18; cdr3_aa: CASSPLAGSYNEQFF
cdr3_length: 13; clone_size: .; v_call: TRBV7-2; cdr3_aa: CASSLDREGSLTF
cdr3_length: 15; clone_size: once; v_call: TRBV18; cdr3_aa: CASSRELTGNSPLHF
cdr3_length: 16; clone_size: .; v_call: TRBV5-1; cdr3_aa: CASSLAPSLGSDTQYF
cdr3_length: 14; clone_size: .; v_call: TRBV3-1/TRBV3-2; cdr3_aa: CASSREITGYEQYF
cdr3_length: 15; clone_size: .; v_call: TRBV19; cdr3_aa: CASSSPGTGSYEQYF
cdr3_length: 12; clone_size: .; v_call: TRBV2; cdr3_aa: CASSSGVGKLFF
cdr3_length: 13; clone_size: .; v_call: TRBV12-3/TRBV12-4; cdr3_aa: CASRKTGDQPQHF
cdr3_length: 16; clone_size: .; v_call: TRBV6-1; cdr3_aa: CASSEIQLGVRGGAFF
cdr3_length: 14; clone_size: .; v_call: TRBV28; cdr3_aa: CAGTPPGTPYGYTF
cdr3_length: 15; clone_size: few; v_call: TRBV27; cdr3_aa: CASSPLSGGVSRQYF
cdr3_length: 12; clone_size: .; v_call: TRBV13; cdr3_aa: CASSSNIHEQYF
cdr3_length: 13; clone_size: .; v_call: TRBV5-1; cdr3_aa: CASSQTPGGEQYF
cdr3_length: 21; clone_size: .; v_call: TRBV9; cdr3_aa: CASSVPQDSGTSGRGTDTQYF
cdr3_length: 15; clone_size: .; v_call: TRBV5-1; cdr3_aa: CASSLGASGSYEQYF
cdr3_length: 17; clone_size: once; v_call: TRBV18; cdr3_aa: CASSPRGTGGTNTEAFF
cdr3_length: 16; clone_size: .; v_call: TRBV28; cdr3_aa: CASRRPGTSGNNEQFF
cdr3_length: 15; clone_size: .; v_call: TRBV24-1; cdr3_aa: CATSDTGTGKTEAFF
cdr3_length: 12; clone_size: .; v_call: TRBV19; cdr3_aa: CASGQGQSEQYF
cdr3_length: 15; clone_size: once; v_call: TRBV19; cdr3_aa: CASTGGGAGQNIQYF
cdr3_length: 14; clone_size: .; v_call: TRBV9; cdr3_aa: CASSVGPPEETQYF
cdr3_length: 16; clone_size: .; v_call: TRBV11-2; cdr3_aa: CASSFDLAGSGDEAFF
cdr3_length: 11; clone_size: .; v_call: TRBV28; cdr3_aa: CATQRRGEAFF
cdr3_length: 13; clone_size: few; v_call: TRBV13; cdr3_aa: CASSSYGISPLHF
cdr3_length: 14; clone_size: .; v_call: TRBV6-1; cdr3_aa: CASSEARFTDTQYF
cdr3_length: 13; clone_size: .; v_call: TRBV25-1; cdr3_aa: CASSRKTGAGYTF
cdr3_length: 13; clone_size: few; v_call: TRBV18; cdr3_aa: CASSPTGKTEAFF
cdr3_length: 15; clone_size: .; v_call: TRBV11-1; cdr3_aa: CASSLARVVAGEQFF
cdr3_length: 12; clone_size: once; v_call: TRBV28; cdr3_aa: CASERGVGGYTF
cdr3_length: 12; clone_size: few; v_call: TRBV12-3/TRBV12-4; cdr3_aa: CASSKLGDTQYF
cdr3_length: 17; clone_size: .; v_call: TRBV6-4; cdr3_aa: CARIPAIQDRWGYEQYF
cdr3_length: 16; clone_size: .; v_call: TRBV28; cdr3_aa: CASSPPASGWAGEQFF
cdr3_length: 17; clone_size: .; v_call: TRBV21-1; cdr3_aa: CASSNPRDTPMSDGYTF
cdr3_length: 12; clone_size: .; v_call: TRBV27; cdr3_aa: CASSLLAGEQFF
cdr3_length: 15; clone_size: .; v_call: TRBV5-1; cdr3_aa: CASSSDRRSGNTIYF
cdr3_length: 16; clone_size: .; v_call: TRBV28; cdr3_aa: CASSTRGRAGANVLTF
cdr3_length: 15; clone_size: .; v_call: TRBV24-1; cdr3_aa: CATSDPGTPYYGYTF
cdr3_length: 12; clone_size: .; v_call: TRBV28; cdr3_aa: CASWDRGEKLFF
cdr3_length: 18; clone_size: .; v_call: TRBV5-5; cdr3_aa: CASSLGLAGRTSTDTQYF
cdr3_length: 15; clone_size: .; v_call: TRBV6-5; cdr3_aa: CASSYGVAGGNEQFF
cdr3_length: 20; clone_size: .; v_call: TRBV5-1; cdr3_aa: CASTGSKGLAGTRGTGELFF
cdr3_length: 13; clone_size: .; v_call: TRBV27; cdr3_aa: CATGLAGTYEQYF
cdr3_length: 15; clone_size: .; v_call: TRBV7-8; cdr3_aa: CASSLVQGPRYEQYF
cdr3_length: 14; clone_size: .; v_call: TRBV14; cdr3_aa: CASCKPREAEKLFF
cdr3_length: 16; clone_size: few; v_call: TRBV2; cdr3_aa: CASRYLRDLNTGELFF
cdr3_length: 15; clone_size: .; v_call: TRBV5-6; cdr3_aa: CASSHEDGDNEKLFF